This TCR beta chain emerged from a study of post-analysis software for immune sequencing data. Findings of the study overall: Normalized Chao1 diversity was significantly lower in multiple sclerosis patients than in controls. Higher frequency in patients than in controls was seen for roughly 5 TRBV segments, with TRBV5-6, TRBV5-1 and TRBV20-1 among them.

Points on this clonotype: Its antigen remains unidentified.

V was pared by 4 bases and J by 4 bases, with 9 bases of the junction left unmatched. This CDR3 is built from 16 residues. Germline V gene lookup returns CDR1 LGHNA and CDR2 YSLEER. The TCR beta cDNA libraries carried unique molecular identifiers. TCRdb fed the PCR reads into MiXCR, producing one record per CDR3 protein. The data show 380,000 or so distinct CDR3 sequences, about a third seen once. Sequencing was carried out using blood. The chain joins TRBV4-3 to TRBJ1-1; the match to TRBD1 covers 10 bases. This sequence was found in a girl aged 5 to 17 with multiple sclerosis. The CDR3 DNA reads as TGCGCCAGCAGCCCGGCCCGGGGACAGGGGATCACTGAAGCTTTCTTT. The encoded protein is CASSPARGQGITEAFF.